This TCR beta chain was observed in a study of blood T cell repertoires in COVID-19 (dated by TCRdb to about 2020). Study-level background: Collaborator samples came from the United States, Italy and Spain and covered acute and convalescent phases of COVID-19. A de-identified subject ID, COVID-19 status, age in years and sex were almost always included in the sample metadata. The repertoires were made available in a free public database intended to serve as a resource for research on the immune response to SARS-CoV-2. Samples came from the ongoing ImmuneRACE study (first 160 participants) plus 1,254 subjects from 6 global collaborators. The dataset comprised deeply sampled blood TCRbeta repertoires from subjects exposed to, actively infected with, or recovered from COVID-19. Where available, HLA class I and class II types were taken from metadata supplied by the sample provider and were not determined by assay-based typing. The prospective study material was composed of cDNA or gDNA derived from T cells, B-cell-depleted T cells, or PBMCs.

TCRbeta CDR3 regions were amplified from genomic DNA using the immunoSEQ Assay, a bias-controlled multiplex PCR. The authors' analysis ran thus. Nucleated cell counts per sample were estimated from amplification of reference gene primers within the assay. Sequence reads were collapsed and filtered to measure the absolute abundance of every unique TCRbeta CDR3 rearrangement. For each sample, productive Simpson clonality was calculated by taking the square root of Simpson's diversity index across productive rearrangements. Entries here come from immuneACCESS through TCRdb and include only in-frame sequences with V and J called. Some clones fail to appear in such tables; in the studies checked, an unresolved V gene covers under half of the shortfall, and the cause of the remainder is unknown. That table furnishes V, J and clone size, whereas the DNA furnished D and trimming. In this sample the table shows about 260,000 clones, over 70% of which occur a single time. The ten largest clones capture 1.5% of the sample.

The germline V gene (reference sequence) sets CDR1 to LGHDT and CDR2 to YNNKEL. Unmatched junction bases come to 16, with V trimmed by 2 bases and J by 5 bases. Including the terminal cysteine and phenylalanine, the CDR3 comprises 20 residues. CDR3 DNA is the only sequence kept; it has 60 bases, read in frame from the first base. A second Seattle source provided samples from volunteer blood donors who had recovered from COVID-19. Each collaborating institution followed its own protocols to collect whole blood in K2EDTA tubes. For TCRbeta analysis, collaborators shipped samples as frozen whole blood, isolated PBMCs, or DNA extracted from either of those sample types. The count of this clone is one. Its antigen target is currently unknown. No per-base quality is available; no much larger clone lies one base away. Results and caveats for the whole study, not just this receptor: The amount of clinical and demographic metadata varied by source and participant and was provided uncurated.

This receptor was taken from a woman in her thirties or forties who had recovered from COVID-19. The specimen was peripheral blood. The V gene is TRBV3-1 (or the pseudogene TRBV3-2) and the J gene is TRBJ2-2, with 11 junctional bases fitting TRBD2. This receptor has the CDR3 CASSQWSLAGGPQGTGELFF. The sequenced DNA is TGTGCCAGCAGCCAATGGTCGCTAGCGGGGGGACCCCAGGGGACCGGGGAGCTGTTTTTT.